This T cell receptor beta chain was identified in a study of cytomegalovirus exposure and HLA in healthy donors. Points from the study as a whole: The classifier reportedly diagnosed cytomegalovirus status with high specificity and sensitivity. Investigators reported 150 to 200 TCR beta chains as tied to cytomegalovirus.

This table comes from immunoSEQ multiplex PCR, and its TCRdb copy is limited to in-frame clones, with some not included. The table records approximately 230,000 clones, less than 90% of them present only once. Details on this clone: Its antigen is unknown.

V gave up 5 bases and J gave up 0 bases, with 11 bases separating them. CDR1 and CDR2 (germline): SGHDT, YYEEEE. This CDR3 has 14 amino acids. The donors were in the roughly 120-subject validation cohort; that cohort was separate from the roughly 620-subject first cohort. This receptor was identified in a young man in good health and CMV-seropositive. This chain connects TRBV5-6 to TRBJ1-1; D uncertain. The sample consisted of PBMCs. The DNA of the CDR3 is TGTGCCAGCAGTTACCGGACCGTGAACACTGAAGCTTTCTTT. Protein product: CASSYRTVNTEAFF.